Sequencing of this TCR beta chain was carried out in a study of blood T cell repertoires in COVID-19. Authors' analysis steps: Scientists estimated how many nucleated cells there were by amplifying reference gene primers. Produced via immunoSEQ multiplex PCR; TCRdb's table is partial and in-frame only. Clonal size and the V and J genes are those of that table, whereas D and trimming came from the DNA. Of some 250,000 clones in the sample, 86% were seen once. The CDR3 consists of 14 residues. CDR1 is KGHSH and CDR2 is LQKENI in the germline V gene. V dropped 6 bases and J dropped 10; count of bases not matched to a gene: 7.

The sample was peripheral blood. This chain joins TRBV18 and TRBJ1-6; 9 bases match TRBD1. The clonotype was recovered from a man younger than 40 who had recovered from COVID-19. The CDR3 DNA reads TGTGCCAGCTCGCTTACAGGGGGCGAATCACCCCTCCACTTT. It specifies CASSLTGGESPLHF. The entire variable domain, with the rest obtained from reference TRBV18 and TRBJ1-6, is as follows: NAGVMQNPRHLVRRRGQEARLRCSPMKGHSHVYWYRQLPEEGLKFMVYLQKENIIDESGMPKERFSAEFPKEGPSILRIQQVVRGDSAAYFCASSLTGGESPLHFGNGTRLTVT.